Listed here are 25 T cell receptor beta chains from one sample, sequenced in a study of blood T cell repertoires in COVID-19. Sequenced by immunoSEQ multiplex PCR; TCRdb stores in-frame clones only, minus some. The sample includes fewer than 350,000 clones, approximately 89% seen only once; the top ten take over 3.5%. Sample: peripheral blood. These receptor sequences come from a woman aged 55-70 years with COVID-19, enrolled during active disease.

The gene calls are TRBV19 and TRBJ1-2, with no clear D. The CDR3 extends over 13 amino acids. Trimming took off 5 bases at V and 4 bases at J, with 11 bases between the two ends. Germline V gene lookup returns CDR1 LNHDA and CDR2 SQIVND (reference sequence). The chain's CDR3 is CASSALGGYGYTF. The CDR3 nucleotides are TGTGCCAGTAGTGCGCTCGGTGGCTATGGCTACACCTTC.

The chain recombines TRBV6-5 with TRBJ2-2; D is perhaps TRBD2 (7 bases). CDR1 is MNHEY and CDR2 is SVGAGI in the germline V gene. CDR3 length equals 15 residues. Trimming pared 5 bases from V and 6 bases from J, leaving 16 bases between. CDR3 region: CASSTGGPPPGELFF. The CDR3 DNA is TGTGCCAGCAGTACCGGGGGGCCCCCACCCGGGGAGCTGTTTTTT.

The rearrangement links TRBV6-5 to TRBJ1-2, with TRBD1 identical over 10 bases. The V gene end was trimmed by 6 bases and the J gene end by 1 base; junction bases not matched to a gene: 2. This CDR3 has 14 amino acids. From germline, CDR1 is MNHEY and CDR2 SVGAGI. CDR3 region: CASRGTGVNYGYTF. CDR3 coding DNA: TGTGCCAGCAGGGGGACAGGGGTTAACTATGGCTACACCTTC.

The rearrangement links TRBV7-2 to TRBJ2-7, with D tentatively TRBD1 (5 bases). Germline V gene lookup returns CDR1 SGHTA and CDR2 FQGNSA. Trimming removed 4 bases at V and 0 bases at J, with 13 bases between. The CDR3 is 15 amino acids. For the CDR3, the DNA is TGTGCCAGCAGCTGGGGCCCCTTGAGCTCCTACGAGCAGTACTTC. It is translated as CASSWGPLSSYEQYF. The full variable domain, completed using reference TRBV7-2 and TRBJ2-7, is GAGVSQSPSNKVTEKGKDVELRCDPISGHTALYWYRQSLGQGLEFLIYFQGNSAPDKSGLPSDRFSAERTGGSVSTLTIQRTQQEDSAVYLCASSWGPLSSYEQYFGPGTRLTVT.

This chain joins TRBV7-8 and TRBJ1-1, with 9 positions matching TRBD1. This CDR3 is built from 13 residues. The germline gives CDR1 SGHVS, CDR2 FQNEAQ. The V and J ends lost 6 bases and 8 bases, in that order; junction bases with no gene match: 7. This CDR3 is CASRGTGTFEAFF. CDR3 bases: TGTGCCAGCAGGGGGACAGGGACGTTCGAAGCTTTCTTT.

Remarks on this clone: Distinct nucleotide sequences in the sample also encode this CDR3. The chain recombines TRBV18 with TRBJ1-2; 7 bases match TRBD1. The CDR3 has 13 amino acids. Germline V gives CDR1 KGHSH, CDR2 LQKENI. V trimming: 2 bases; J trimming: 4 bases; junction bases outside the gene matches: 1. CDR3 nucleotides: TGTGCCAGCTCACCAGGGACAGCCTATGGCTACACCTTC. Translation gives CASSPGTAYGYTF. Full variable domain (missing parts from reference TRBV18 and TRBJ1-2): NAGVMQNPRHLVRRRGQEARLRCSPMKGHSHVYWYRQLPEEGLKFMVYLQKENIIDESGMPKERFSAEFPKEGPSILRIQQVVRGDSAAYFCASSPGTAYGYTFGSGTRLTVV.

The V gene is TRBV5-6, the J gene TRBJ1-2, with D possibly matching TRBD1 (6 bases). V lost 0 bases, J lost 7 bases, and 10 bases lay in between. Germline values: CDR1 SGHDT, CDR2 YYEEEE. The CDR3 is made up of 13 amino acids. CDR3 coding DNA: TGTGCCAGCAGCTTGGACAGGGCTTTTGGCTACACCTTC. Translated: CASSLDRAFGYTF.

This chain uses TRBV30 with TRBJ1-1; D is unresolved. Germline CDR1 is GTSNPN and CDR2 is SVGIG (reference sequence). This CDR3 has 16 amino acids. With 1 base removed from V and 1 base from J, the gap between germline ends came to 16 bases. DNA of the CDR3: TGTGCCTGGAGTGGTTCGGAGTCCGGTTCGAACACTGAAGCTTTCTTT. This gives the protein CAWSGSESGSNTEAFF. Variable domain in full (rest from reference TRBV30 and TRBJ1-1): SQTIHQWPATLVQPVGSPLSLECTVEGTSNPNLYWYRQAAGRGLQLLFYSVGIGQISSEVPQNLSASRPQDRQFILSSKKLLLSDSGFYLCAWSGSESGSNTEAFFGQGTRLTVV.

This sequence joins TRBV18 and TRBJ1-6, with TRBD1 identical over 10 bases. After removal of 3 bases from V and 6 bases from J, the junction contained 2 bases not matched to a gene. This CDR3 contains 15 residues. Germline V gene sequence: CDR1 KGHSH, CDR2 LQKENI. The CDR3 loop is CASSPGTGANSPLHF. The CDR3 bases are TGTGCCAGCTCACCCGGGACAGGGGCTAATTCACCCCTCCACTTT.

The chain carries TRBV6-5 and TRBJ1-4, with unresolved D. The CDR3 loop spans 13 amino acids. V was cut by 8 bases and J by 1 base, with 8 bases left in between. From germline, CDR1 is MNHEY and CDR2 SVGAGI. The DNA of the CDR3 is TGTGCCAGCGGGCGGGGAACTAATGAAAAACTGTTTTTT. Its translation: CASGRGTNEKLFF.

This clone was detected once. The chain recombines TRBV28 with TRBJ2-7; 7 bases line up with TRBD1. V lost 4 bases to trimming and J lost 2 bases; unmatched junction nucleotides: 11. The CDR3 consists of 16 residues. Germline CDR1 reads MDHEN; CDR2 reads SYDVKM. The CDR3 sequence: CASSSTGAQGAYEQYF. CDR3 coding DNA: TGTGCCAGCAGTTCAACCGGGGCGCAGGGGGCCTACGAGCAGTACTTC.

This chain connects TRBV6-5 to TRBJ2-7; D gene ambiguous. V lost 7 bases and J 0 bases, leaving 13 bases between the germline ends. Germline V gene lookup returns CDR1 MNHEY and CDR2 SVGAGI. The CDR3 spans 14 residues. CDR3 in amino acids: CASISLRDSYEQYF. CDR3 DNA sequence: TGTGCCAGCATAAGTTTACGCGACTCCTACGAGCAGTACTTC.

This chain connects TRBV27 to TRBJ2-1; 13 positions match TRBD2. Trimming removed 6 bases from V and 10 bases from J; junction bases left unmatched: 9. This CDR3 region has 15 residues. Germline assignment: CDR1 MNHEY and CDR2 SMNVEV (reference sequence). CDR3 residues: CASSGTSGGVREQFF. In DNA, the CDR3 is TGTGCCAGCAGCGGAACTAGCGGGGGGGTTAGGGAGCAGTTCTTC.

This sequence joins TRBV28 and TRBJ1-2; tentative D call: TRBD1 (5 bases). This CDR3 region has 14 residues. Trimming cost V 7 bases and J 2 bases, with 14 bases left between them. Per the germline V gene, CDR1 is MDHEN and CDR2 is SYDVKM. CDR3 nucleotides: TGTGCCAGCACCCCCCTTGACAGAAACTATGGCTACACCTTC. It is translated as CASTPLDRNYGYTF.

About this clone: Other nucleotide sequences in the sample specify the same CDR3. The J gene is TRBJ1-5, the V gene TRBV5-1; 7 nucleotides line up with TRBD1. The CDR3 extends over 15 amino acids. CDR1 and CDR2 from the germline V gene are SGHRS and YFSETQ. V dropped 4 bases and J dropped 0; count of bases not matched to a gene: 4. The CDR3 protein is CASSPGQNSNQPQHF. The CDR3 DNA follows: TGCGCCAGCAGCCCGGGACAGAATAGCAATCAGCCCCAGCATTTT.

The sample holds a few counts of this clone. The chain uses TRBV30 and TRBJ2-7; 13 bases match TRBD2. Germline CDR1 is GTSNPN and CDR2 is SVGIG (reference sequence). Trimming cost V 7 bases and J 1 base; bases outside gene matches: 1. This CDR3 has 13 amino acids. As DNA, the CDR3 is TGTGCCTCACTAGCGGGGGGGTCCTACGAGCAGTACTTC. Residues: CASLAGGSYEQYF.

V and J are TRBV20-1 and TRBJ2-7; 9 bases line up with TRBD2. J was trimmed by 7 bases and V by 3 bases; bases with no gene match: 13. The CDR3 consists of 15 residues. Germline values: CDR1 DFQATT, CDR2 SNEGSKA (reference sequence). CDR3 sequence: CSASLPSGAPGEQYF. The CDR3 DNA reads TGCAGTGCTAGTCTGCCTAGCGGGGCCCCGGGGGAGCAGTACTTC.

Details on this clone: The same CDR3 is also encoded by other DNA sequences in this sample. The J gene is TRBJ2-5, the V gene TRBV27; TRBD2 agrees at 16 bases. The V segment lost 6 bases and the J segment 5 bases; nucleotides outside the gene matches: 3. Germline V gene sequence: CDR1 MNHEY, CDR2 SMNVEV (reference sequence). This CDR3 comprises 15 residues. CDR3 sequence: CASSGTSGGAETQYF. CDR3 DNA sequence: TGTGCCAGCAGCGGGACTAGCGGGGGGGCGGAGACCCAGTACTTC.

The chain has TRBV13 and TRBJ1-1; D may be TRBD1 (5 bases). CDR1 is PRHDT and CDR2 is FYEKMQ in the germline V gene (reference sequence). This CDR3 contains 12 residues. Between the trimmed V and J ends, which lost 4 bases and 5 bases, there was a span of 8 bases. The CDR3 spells CASSSGGTEAFF. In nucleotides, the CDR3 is TGTGCCAGCAGCTCCGGGGGGACTGAAGCTTTCTTT.

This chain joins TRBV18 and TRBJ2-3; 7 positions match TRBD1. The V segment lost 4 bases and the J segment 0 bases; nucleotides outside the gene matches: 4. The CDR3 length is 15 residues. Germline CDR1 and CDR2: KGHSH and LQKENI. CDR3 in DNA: TGTGCCAGCTCACGACAGGGCCCTAGCACAGATACGCAGTATTTT. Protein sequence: CASSRQGPSTDTQYF.

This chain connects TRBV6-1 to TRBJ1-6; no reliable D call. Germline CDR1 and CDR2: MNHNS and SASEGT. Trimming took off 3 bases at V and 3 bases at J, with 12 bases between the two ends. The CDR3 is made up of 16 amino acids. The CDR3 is CASSEFGYYYNSPLHF. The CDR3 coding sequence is TGTGCCAGCAGTGAGTTCGGCTACTACTATAATTCACCCCTCCACTTT.

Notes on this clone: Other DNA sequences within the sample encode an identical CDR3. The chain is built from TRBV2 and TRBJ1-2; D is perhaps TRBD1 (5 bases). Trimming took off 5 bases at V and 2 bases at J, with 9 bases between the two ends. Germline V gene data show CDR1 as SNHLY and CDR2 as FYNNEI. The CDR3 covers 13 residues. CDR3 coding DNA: TGTGCCAGCAGTCGAGACAGCAACTATGGCTACACCTTC. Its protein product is CASSRDSNYGYTF.

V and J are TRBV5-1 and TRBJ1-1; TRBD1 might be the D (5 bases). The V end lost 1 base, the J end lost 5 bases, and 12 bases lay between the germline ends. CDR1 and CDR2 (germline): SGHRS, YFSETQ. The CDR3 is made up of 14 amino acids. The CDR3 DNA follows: TGCGCCAGCAGCTTGCCAGGGAGGGAGACTGAAGCTTTCTTT. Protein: CASSLPGRETEAFF. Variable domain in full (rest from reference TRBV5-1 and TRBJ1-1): KAGVTQTPRYLIKTRGQQVTLSCSPISGHRSVSWYQQTPGQGLQFLFEYFSETQRNKGNFPGRFSGRQFSNSRSEMNVSTLELGDSALYLCASSLPGRETEAFFGQGTRLTVV.

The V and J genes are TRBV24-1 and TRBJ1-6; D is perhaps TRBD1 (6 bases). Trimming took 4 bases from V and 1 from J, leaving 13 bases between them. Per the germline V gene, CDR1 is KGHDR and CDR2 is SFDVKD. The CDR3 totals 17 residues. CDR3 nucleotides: TGTGCCACCAGTGAGGATGGGACACGATCCTATAATTCACCCCTCCACTTT. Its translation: CATSEDGTRSYNSPLHF.

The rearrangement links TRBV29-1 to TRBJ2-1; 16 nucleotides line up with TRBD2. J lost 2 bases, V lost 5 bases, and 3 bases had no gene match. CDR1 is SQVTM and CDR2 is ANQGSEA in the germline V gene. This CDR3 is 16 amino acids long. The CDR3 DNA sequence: TGCAGCGTTCCCGGGACTAGCGGGGGGGCCTACAATGAGCAGTTCTTC. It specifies CSVPGTSGGAYNEQFF.